The T cell receptor (beta chain) under discussion was sequenced for a study of post-analysis software for immune sequencing data. General study results and limits: Controls had lower frequencies than patients of roughly five TRBV segments, which included TRBV5-6, TRBV5-1 and TRBV20-1.

Worth noting for this clonotype: Its specificity is not known.

The germline V gene encodes CDR1 SEHNR and CDR2 FQNEAQ (reference sequence). V shed 5 bases and J shed 3 bases, with 11 bases lying between them. This CDR3 has 13 amino acids. Included in the TCR beta cDNA libraries were unique molecular identifiers. Each CDR3 protein is one row after TCRdb ran MiXCR on the PCR reads. Of 700,000 to 900,000 distinct CDR3 sequences listed, around 42% are singletons. The rearrangement links TRBV7-9 to TRBJ2-7; maybe TRBD2 (6 bases). This TCR came from a girl aged 10-17 years with multiple sclerosis. Sequences were obtained from blood. This chain's CDR3 is CASSAGTHYEQYF. The CDR3 DNA is TGTGCCAGCAGCGCCGGGACTCACTACGAGCAGTACTTC.